The 16 T cell receptor beta chains listed next were all sequenced from one sample in a study of molecular identifiers for immune sequencing clone quantification. TCRdb processed the PCR reads anew with MiXCR; each CDR3 protein has one entry. This table holds about 300,000 distinct CDR3 sequences, about a fifth found once. The sample comprised naive CD8+ T cells from blood, with Jurkat cell RNA spiked in. As for subset: FACS-sorted CD8+CD4-CCR7+CD45RA+ naive T cells. The origin of the receptors is a human donor in good health. Some libraries in this study had Jurkat cell RNA spiked in.

The rearrangement uses TRBV4-3 and TRBJ2-7; D call uncertain. With 0 bases removed from V and 0 bases from J, the gap between germline ends came to 15 bases. There are 17 residues in the CDR3. Looked up from germline, CDR1 is LGHNA and CDR2 is YSLEER. The CDR3 is CASSQDRARASSYEQYF. The CDR3 DNA sequence: TGCGCCAGCAGCCAAGATAGAGCGCGAGCTAGCTCCTACGAGCAGTACTTC.

In its sample, this clonotype was seen many times. The rearrangement links TRBV10-2 to TRBJ2-2, with D unclear. This CDR3 comprises 10 residues. Germline CDR1 reads WSHSY; CDR2 reads SAAADI. Trimming removed 8 bases at V and 6 bases at J, with 4 bases between. The CDR3 region has the DNA TGCGCCAGCCTCGCCGGGGAGCTGTTTTTT. Amino acids: CASLAGELFF.

This chain connects TRBV7-9 to TRBJ2-2; tentatively, D is TRBD1 or TRBD2 (5 bases each). Trimming stripped 7 bases from V and 6 bases from J, with 15 bases between. The CDR3 has 14 amino acids. Germline V gives CDR1 SEHNR, CDR2 FQNEAQ (reference sequence). CDR3 residues: CASINDGDAGELFF. The CDR3 DNA reads TGTGCCAGCATCAACGACGGGGACGCCGGGGAGCTGTTTTTT.

This clonotype has at least ten counts. The chain couples TRBV20-1 to TRBJ1-1; the D gene is possibly TRBD1 (6 bases). Germline values: CDR1 DFQATT, CDR2 SNEGSKA (reference sequence). This CDR3 spans 13 amino acids. The ends were cut back, 1 base at V and 7 bases at J, with 13 bases in the middle. This CDR3 reads CSARATTGHEAFF. DNA of the CDR3: TGCAGTGCTAGAGCCACGACAGGCCATGAAGCTTTCTTT.

For this clonotype: The germline gene is not matched at one end of the junction; a read error may be the cause. CDR3 loop: CASSSPSGGHEQLF. In nucleotides, the CDR3 is TGTGCCAGCAGCTCACCTAGCGGGGGTCATGAGCAGTTATTC. The chain joins TRBV7-9 to TRBJ2-1, with TRBD2 matching 10 bases. Per the germline V gene, CDR1 is SEHNR and CDR2 is FQNEAQ (reference sequence). The CDR3 is 14 amino acids.

This clonotype showed up many times. The chain combines TRBV27 with TRBJ2-7, with 8 bases matching TRBD1. The trim removed 6 bases at V and 3 bases at J, leaving 7 bases unmatched. CDR1 and CDR2 from the germline V gene are MNHEY and SMNVEV (reference sequence). This CDR3 has 14 amino acids. The CDR3 loop reads CASRYRGASYEQYF. CDR3 bases: TGTGCCAGCAGATACAGGGGGGCAAGCTACGAGCAGTACTTC.

Details on this clonotype: A much larger clone lies a single base off, so this may be a read error. The chain uses TRBV7-6 and TRBJ2-7; a possible D gene is TRBD2 (6 bases). The germline CDR1 and CDR2 sequences are SGHVS and FNYEAQ. This CDR3 comprises 15 residues. DNA of the CDR3: TGTACCAGCAGCTCGGGGGTAACGGCCCTCTACGAGCAGTACTTC. Amino acids: CTSSSGVTALYEQYF.

The rearrangement links TRBV10-3 to TRBJ2-1, with 14 bases lining up with TRBD2. The V gene's germline CDR1 is ENHRY and CDR2 SYGVKD. The V and J ends lost 11 bases and 8 bases, in that order; junction bases with no gene match: 14. The CDR3 consists of 16 residues. DNA of the CDR3: TGTGCCGCAGGGGGGGGACTAGCGGGAGTACCCGATGAGCAGTTCTTC. It encodes CAAGGGLAGVPDEQFF.

This clonotype was counted at least ten times. V and J are TRBV6-2 or TRBV6-3 and TRBJ1-5, with D uncertain. V shed 8 bases and J shed 7 bases, with 18 bases lying between them. Per the germline V gene, CDR1 is MNHEY and CDR2 is SVGEGT. The CDR3 runs 14 residues. The CDR3 here is CASGDPFSYQPQHF. The CDR3 nucleotides read TGTGCCAGCGGAGACCCATTTAGCTACCAGCCCCAGCATTTT.

This clonotype was seen repeatedly, ten times or more. The CDR3 coding sequence is TGTGCCAGCAAACCGGGACAGGGATATGAAAAACTGTTTTTT. Translation gives CASKPGQGYEKLFF. The chain carries TRBV7-8 and TRBJ1-4; 9 nucleotides line up with TRBD1. Per germline, CDR1 SGHVS and CDR2 FQNEAQ. The CDR3 sequence is 14 residues long. Unmatched junction bases numbered 6, after V lost 7 bases and J lost 6 bases.

Details on this clonotype: This may stem from a read error, because a much larger clone lies one nucleotide away. This chain uses TRBV7-2 with TRBJ1-1; TRBD1 is a possible D gene (5 bases). Germline CDR1 and CDR2: SGHTA and FQGNSA. The CDR3 has 13 residues. With 3 bases removed from V and 5 bases from J, the gap between germline ends came to 10 bases. The CDR3, as DNA: TGTGCCAGCAGCTTCGGGACGAGGACTGAAGCTTTCTTT. Encoded protein: CASSFGTRTEAFF.

In this sample, this clonotype turned up many times. This rearrangement joins TRBV7-9 to TRBJ2-5, with D perhaps TRBD2 (5 bases). Germline V CDR1 and CDR2: SEHNR, FQNEAQ (reference sequence). There are 14 residues in the CDR3. Trimming pared 8 bases from V and 4 bases from J, leaving 17 bases between. The DNA for the CDR3 is TGTGCCAGCGGCGAAAGAGGGCTAGGAGAGACCCAGTACTTC. Encoded protein: CASGERGLGETQYF.

There are a few counts of this clonotype. A much bigger clone sits one base away, suggesting this may be a read error. Since the CDR3 does not end with the conserved phenylalanine or tryptophan, this likely comes from a read error. The chain has TRBV28 and TRBJ2-6; 9 bases are shared with TRBD1. Losses at the gene ends were 3 bases for V and 0 bases for J; bases not matched to a gene: 6. CDR3 length: 18 residues. CDR1 MDHEN and CDR2 SYDVKM come from the germline V gene. The CDR3 bases are TGTGCCAGCAGTTTTGTTGGACAGGGGACCTCTGGGGCCAACGTCCTGACTCTC. Protein: CASSFVGQGTSGANVLTL.

This chain uses TRBV3-2 with TRBJ2-3; TRBD2 was called by the table and not checked on the DNA. TRBV3-2 is marked as a pseudogene. The CDR3 extends over 17 amino acids. As DNA, the CDR3 is TGTGCCAGCAGCCAAGACGTAGCGGGGATACGCACAGATACGCAGTATTTT. It yields the protein CASSQDVAGIRTDTQYF.

This clonotype was observed many times. V is TRBV4-1 and J is TRBJ2-7; D call uncertain. V shed 4 bases and J shed 0 bases, with 10 bases lying between them. The CDR3 has 14 residues. Germline CDR1 and CDR2: MGHRA and YSYEKL. This CDR3 is CASSRIDASYEQYF. For the CDR3, the DNA is TGCGCCAGCAGCCGTATCGACGCCTCCTACGAGCAGTACTTC.

There are a few counts of this clonotype. The chain is built from TRBV12-3 or TRBV12-4 and TRBJ1-4; TRBD1 is a possible D gene (5 bases). The CDR3 runs 15 residues. Trimming left V 1 base short and J 8 bases short, with 14 bases between. CDR3: CASSLGAGILEKLFF. The DNA of the CDR3 is TGTGCCAGCAGTTTAGGGGCAGGGATCCTCGAAAAACTGTTTTTT.